The source of this T cell receptor beta chain is a study of cytomegalovirus exposure and HLA in healthy donors. General study findings and limits: Both high specificity and high sensitivity reportedly marked the classifier's diagnosis of cytomegalovirus status.

Primers included in the PCR were 60 Vbeta and 13 Jbeta primers. Sequenced by immunoSEQ multiplex PCR; TCRdb stores in-frame clones only, minus some. The table has about 120,000 clones, about four fifths seen once. In regard to this clone: The antigen is undetermined.

Germline V lookup: CDR1 SGHRS, CDR2 YFSETQ. The CDR3 is 15 residues long. The V end lost 1 base, the J end lost 3 bases, and 10 bases lay between the germline ends. The sequenced sample consisted of PBMCs. This sequence originates from a young woman in good health and CMV-seronegative. The chain joins TRBV5-1 to TRBJ2-2, with a weak D call TRBD1 (5 bases). CDR3 bases: TGCGCCAGCAGCTTGCCCGACAGATACACCGGGGAGCTGTTTTTT. It codes for CASSLPDRYTGELFF.